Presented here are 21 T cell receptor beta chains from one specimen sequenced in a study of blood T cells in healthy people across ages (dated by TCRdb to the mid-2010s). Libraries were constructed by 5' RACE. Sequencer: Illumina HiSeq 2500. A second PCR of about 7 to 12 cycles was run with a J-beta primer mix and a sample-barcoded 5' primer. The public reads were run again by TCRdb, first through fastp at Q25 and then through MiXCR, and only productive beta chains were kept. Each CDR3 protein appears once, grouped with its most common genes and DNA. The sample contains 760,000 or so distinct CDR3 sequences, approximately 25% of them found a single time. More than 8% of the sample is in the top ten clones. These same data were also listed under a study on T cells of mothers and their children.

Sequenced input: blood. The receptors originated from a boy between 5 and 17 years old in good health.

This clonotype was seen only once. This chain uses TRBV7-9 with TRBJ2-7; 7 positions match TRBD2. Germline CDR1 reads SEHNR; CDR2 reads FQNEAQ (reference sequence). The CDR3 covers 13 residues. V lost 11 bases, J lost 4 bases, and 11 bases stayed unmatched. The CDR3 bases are TGTGCCCTCGGAGGGCTAGCGGAGTACGAGCAGTACTTC. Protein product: CALGGLAEYEQYF.

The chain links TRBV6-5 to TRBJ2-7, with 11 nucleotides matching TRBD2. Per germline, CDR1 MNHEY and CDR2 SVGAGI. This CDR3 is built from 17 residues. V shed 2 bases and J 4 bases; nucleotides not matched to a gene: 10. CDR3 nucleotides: TGTGCCAGCAGTTACGGGCGGCCTAGGACTAGCGGGTACGAGCAGTACTTC. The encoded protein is CASSYGRPRTSGYEQYF.

CDR3 nucleotide sequence: TGTGCCAGCATCCACGGGGCGGATTCCTACAATGAGCAGTTCTTC. This sequence encodes CASIHGADSYNEQFF. V and J are TRBV28 and TRBJ2-1; D tentatively fits TRBD1 or TRBD2 (5 bases each). Germline CDR1 is MDHEN and CDR2 is SYDVKM. The CDR3 contains 15 residues. V lost 7 bases, J lost 1 base, and 14 bases lay in between.

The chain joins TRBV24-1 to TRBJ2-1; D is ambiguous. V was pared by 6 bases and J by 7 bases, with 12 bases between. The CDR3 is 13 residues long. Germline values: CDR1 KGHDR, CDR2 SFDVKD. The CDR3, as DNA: TGTGCCACCAGTCTGCCCGTGAGGAATGAGCAGTTCTTC. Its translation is CATSLPVRNEQFF.

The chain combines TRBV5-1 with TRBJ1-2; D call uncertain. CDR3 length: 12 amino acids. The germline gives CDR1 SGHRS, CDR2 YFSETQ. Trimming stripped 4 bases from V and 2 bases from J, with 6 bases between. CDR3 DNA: TGCGCCAGCAGCGCGGAGAACTATGGCTACACCTTC. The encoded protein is CASSAENYGYTF.

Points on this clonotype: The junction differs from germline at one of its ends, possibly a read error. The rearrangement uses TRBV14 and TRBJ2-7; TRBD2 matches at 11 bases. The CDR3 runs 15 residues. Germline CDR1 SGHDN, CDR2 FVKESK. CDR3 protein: CASSSLAGAYNEQSF. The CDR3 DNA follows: TGTGCCAGCAGCTCACTAGCGGGAGCGTACAATGAGCAGTCCTTC. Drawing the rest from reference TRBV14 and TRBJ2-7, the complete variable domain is EAGVTQFPSHSVIEKGQTVTLRCDPISGHDNLYWYRRVMGKEIKFLLHFVKESKQDESGMPNNRFLAERTGGTYSTLKVQPAELEDSGVYFCASSSLAGAYNEQSFGPGTRLTVT.

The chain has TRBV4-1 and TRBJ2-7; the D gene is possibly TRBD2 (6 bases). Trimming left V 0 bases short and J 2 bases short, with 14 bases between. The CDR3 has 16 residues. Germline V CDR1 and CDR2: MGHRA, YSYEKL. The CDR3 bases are TGCGCCAGCAGCCAAGATGGGCTAGCGAATCCCTACGAGCAGTACTTC. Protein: CASSQDGLANPYEQYF.

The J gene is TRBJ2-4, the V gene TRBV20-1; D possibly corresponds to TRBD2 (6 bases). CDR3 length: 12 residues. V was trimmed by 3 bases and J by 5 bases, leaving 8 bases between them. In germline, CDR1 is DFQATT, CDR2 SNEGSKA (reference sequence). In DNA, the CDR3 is TGCAGTGCTAGCGGGGGACAAAACATTCAGTACTTC. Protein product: CSASGGQNIQYF.

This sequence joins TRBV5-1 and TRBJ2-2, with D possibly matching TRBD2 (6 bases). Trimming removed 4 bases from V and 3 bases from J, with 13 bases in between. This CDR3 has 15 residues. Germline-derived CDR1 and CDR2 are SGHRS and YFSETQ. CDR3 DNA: TGCGCCAGCAGCGCTAGCGAATGGGACACCGGGGAGCTGTTTTTT. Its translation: CASSASEWDTGELFF.

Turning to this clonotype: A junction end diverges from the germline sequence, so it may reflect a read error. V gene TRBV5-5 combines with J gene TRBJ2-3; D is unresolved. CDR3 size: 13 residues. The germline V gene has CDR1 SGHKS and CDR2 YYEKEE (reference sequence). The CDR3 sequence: CASSLAIPDTLYF. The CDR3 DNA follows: TGTGCCAGCAGCTTGGCCATTCCAGATACGCTGTATTTT.

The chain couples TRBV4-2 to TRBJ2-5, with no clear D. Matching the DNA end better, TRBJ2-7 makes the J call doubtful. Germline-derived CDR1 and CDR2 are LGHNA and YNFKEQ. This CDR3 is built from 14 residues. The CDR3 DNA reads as TGTGCCAGCAGCCAAAGTCCCGGCTCCTACGAGCAGTACTTC. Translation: CASSQSPGSYEQYF.

CDR3 in DNA: TGTGCCAGCAGCCAAGATTCAGGGGGTGGCTACGAGCAGTACTTC. This translates into CASSQDSGGGYEQYF. J is TRBJ2-7 and V is TRBV3-1; 7 positions agree with TRBD1. CDR3 length equals 15 residues. The J segment lost 3 bases and the V segment lost 0 bases, leaving 5 bases of the junction unmatched. Germline V gives CDR1 LGHDT, CDR2 YNNKEL (reference sequence).

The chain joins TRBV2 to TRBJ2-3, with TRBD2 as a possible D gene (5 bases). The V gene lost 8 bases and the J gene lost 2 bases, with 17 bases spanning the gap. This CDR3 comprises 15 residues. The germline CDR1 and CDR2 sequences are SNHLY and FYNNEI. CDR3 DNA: TGTGCCAGCCGCGAATCTAGCAGCACCACAGATACGCAGTATTTT. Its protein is CASRESSSTTDTQYF.

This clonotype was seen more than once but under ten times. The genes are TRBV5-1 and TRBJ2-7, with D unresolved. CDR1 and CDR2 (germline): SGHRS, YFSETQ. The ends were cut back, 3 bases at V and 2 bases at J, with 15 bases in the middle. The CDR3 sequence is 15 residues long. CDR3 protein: CASSYASDGAYEQYF. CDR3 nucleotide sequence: TGCGCCAGCAGCTACGCATCGGATGGGGCCTACGAGCAGTACTTC.

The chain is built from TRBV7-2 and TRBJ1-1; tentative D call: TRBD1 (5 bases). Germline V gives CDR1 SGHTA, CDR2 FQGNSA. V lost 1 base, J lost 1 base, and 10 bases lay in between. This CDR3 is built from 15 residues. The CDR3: CASSLVSDRNTEAFF. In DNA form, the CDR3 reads TGTGCCAGCAGCTTAGTTAGTGACAGGAACACTGAAGCTTTCTTT.

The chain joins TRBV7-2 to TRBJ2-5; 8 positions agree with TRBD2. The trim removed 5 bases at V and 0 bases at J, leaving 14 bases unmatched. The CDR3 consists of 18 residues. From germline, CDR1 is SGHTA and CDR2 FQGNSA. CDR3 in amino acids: CASSPRTRAGDYQETQYF. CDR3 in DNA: TGTGCCAGCAGCCCCCGTACTAGAGCGGGGGACTACCAAGAGACCCAGTACTTC.

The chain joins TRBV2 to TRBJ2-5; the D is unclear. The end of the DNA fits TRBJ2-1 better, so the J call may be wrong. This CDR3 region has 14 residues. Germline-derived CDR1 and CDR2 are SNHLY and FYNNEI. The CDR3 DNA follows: TGTGCCAGCAGATGGACGTTAAAGGACAATGAGCAGTTCTTC. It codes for CASRWTLKDNEQFF.

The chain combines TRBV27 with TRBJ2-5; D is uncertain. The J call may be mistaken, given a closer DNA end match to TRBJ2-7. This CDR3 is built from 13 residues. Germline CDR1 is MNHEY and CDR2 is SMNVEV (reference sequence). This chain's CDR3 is CASSRIASYEQYF. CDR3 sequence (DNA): TGTGCCAGCAGTAGGATCGCCTCCTACGAGCAGTACTTC.

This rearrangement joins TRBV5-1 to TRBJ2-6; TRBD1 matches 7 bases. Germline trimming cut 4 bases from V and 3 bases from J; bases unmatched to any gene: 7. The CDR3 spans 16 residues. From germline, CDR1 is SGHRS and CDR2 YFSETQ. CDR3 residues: CASSPDRLLGANVLTF. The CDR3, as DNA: TGCGCCAGCAGCCCGGACAGGTTGCTTGGGGCCAACGTCCTGACTTTC.

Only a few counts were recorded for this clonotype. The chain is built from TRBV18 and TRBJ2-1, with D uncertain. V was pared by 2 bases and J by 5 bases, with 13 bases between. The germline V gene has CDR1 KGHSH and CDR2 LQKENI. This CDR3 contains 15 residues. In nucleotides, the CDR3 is TGTGCCAGCTCACCAAGGAGCGATCCAAACAATGAGCAGTTCTTC. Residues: CASSPRSDPNNEQFF.

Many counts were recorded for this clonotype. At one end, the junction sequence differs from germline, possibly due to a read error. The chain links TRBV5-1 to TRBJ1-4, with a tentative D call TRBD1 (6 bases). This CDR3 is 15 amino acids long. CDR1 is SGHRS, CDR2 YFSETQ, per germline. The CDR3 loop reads CASSLGGATNEKLFF. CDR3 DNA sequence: TGTGCCAGCAGTTTAGGGGGGGCAACTAATGAAAAACTGTTTTTT.